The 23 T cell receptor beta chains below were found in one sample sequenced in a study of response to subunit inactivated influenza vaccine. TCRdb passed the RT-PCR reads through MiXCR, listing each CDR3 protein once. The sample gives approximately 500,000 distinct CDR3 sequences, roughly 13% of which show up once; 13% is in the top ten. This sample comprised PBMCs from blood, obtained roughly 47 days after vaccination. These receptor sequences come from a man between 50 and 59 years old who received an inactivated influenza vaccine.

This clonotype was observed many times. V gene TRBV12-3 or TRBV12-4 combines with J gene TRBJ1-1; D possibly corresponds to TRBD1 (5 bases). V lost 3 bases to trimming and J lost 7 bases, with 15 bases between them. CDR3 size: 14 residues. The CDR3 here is CASSFGVLGGEAFF. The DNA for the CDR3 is TGTGCCAGCAGTTTTGGGGTCCTCGGGGGTGAAGCTTTCTTT.

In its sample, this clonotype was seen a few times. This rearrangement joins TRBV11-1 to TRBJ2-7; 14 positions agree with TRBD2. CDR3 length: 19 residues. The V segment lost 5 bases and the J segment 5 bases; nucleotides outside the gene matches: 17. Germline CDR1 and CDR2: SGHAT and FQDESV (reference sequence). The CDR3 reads CASSPRRHLGTSGSHEQYF. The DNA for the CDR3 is TGTGCCAGCAGCCCACGCCGACACCTAGGGACTAGCGGGAGCCACGAGCAGTACTTC.

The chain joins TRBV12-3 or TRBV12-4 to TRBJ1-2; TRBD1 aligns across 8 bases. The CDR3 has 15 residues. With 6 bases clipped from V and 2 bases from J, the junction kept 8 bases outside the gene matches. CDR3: CASSKGQGQNYGYTF. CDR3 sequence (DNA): TGTGCCAGCAGCAAAGGACAGGGCCAAAACTATGGCTACACCTTC.

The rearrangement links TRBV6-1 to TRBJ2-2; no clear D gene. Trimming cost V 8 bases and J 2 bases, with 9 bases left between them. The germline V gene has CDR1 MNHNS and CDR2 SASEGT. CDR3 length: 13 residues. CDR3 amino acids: CASQTGNTGELFF. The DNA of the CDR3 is TGTGCCAGCCAGACTGGAAACACCGGGGAGCTGTTTTTT.

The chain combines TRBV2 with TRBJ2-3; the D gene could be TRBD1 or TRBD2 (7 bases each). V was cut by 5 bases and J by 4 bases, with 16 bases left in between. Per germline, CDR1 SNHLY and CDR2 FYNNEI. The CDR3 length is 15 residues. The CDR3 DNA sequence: TGTGCCAGCAGTCGGGGAGGGGGCGGATCAGATACGCAGTATTTT. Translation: CASSRGGGGSDTQYF.

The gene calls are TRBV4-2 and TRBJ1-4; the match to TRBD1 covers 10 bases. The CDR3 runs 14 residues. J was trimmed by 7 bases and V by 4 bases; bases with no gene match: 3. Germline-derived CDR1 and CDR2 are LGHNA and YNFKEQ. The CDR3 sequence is CASSPGTGAEKLFF. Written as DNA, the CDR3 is TGTGCCAGCAGCCCCGGGACAGGGGCTGAAAAACTGTTTTTT.

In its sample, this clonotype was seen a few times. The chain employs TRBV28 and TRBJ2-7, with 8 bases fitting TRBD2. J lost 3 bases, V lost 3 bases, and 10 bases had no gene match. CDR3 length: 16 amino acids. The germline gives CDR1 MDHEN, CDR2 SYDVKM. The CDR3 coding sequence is TGTGCCAGCAGTTTTAAGCGGGGGATAATCGGCTACGAGCAGTACTTC. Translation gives CASSFKRGIIGYEQYF.

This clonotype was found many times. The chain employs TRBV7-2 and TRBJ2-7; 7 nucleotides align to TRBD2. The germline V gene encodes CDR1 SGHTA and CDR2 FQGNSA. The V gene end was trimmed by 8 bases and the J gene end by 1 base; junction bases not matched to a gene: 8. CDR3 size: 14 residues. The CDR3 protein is CASSPQGGSYEQYF. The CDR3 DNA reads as TGTGCCAGCTCCCCCCAGGGAGGGTCCTACGAGCAGTACTTC.

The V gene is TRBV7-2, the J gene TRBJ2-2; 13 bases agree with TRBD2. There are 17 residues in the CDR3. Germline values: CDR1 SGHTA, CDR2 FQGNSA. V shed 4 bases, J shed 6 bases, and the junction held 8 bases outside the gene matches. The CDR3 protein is CASSSGLAGTWSGELFF. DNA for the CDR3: TGTGCCAGCAGCTCGGGACTAGCGGGGACTTGGTCCGGGGAGCTGTTTTTT.

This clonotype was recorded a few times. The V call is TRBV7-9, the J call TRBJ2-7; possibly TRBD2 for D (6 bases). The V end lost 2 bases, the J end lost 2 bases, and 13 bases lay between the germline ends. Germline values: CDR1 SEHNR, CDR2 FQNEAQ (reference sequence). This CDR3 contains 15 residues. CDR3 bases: TGTGCCAGCAGCTTATCGCCCGCGGGACCCTACGAGCAGTACTTC. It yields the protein CASSLSPAGPYEQYF.

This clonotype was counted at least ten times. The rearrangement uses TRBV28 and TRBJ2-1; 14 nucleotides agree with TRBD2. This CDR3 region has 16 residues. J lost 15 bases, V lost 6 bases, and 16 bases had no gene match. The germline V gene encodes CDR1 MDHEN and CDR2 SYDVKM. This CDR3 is CASSMTSGRAYERGFF. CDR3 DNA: TGTGCCAGCAGCATGACTAGCGGGAGGGCCTATGAGAGGGGGTTCTTC.

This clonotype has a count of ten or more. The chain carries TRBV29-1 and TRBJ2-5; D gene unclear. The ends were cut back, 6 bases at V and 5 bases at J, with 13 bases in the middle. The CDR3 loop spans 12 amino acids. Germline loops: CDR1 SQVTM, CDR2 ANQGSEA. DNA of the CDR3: TGCAGCGTGACCCCGGGCACTGAGACCCAGTACTTC. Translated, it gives CSVTPGTETQYF.

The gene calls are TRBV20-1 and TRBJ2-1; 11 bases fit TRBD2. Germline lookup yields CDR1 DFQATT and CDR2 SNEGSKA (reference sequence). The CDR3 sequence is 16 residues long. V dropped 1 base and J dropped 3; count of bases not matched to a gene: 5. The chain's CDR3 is CSARVTTSGIYNEQFF. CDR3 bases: TGCAGTGCTAGAGTAACGACTAGCGGGATCTACAATGAGCAGTTCTTC.

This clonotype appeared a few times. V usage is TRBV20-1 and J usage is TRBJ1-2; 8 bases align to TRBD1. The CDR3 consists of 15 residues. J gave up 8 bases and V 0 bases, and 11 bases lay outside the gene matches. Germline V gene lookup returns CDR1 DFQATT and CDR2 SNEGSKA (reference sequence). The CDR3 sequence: CSARDWPTGAGGYTF. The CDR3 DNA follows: TGCAGTGCTAGAGATTGGCCGACAGGGGCCGGGGGCTACACCTTC.

CDR3 DNA: TGTGCCAGCTCCCAGAGACTAGCGGGTCATACAGATACGCAGTATTTT. Translating it yields CASSQRLAGHTDTQYF. The chain is built from TRBV18 and TRBJ2-3; 10 bases are shared with TRBD2. V lost 6 bases, J lost 3 bases, and 9 bases stayed unmatched. Germline CDR1 is KGHSH and CDR2 is LQKENI. This CDR3 has 16 amino acids. Looking up the rest from reference TRBV18 and TRBJ2-3 gives the full variable domain: NAGVMQNPRHLVRRRGQEARLRCSPMKGHSHVYWYRQLPEEGLKFMVYLQKENIIDESGMPKERFSAEFPKEGPSILRIQQVVRGDSAAYFCASSQRLAGHTDTQYFGPGTRLTVL.

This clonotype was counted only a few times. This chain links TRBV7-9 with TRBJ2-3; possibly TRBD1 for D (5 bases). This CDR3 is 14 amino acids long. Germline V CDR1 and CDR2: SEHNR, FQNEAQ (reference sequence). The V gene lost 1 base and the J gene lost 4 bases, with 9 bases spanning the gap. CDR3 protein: CASSLDQGPDTQYF. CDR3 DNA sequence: TGTGCCAGCAGCTTAGACCAGGGTCCAGATACGCAGTATTTT. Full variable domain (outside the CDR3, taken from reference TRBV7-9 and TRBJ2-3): DTGVSQNPRHKITKRGQNVTFRCDPISEHNRLYWYRQTLGQGPEFLTYFQNEAQLEKSRLLSDRFSAERPKGSFSTLEIQRTEQGDSAMYLCASSLDQGPDTQYFGPGTRLTVL.

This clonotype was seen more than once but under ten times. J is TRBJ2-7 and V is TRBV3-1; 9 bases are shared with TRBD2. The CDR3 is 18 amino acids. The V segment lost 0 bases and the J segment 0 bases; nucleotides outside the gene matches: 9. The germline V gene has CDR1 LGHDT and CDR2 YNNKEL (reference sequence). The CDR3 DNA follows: TGTGCCAGCAGCCAAGATTTCACTAGCGGGTTGAGCTCCTACGAGCAGTACTTC. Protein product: CASSQDFTSGLSSYEQYF.

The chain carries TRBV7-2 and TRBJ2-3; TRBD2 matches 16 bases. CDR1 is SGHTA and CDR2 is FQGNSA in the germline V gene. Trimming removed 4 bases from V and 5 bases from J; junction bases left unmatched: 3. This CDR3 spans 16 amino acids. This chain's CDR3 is CASSWGLAGGGDTQYF. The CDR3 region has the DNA TGTGCCAGCAGCTGGGGACTAGCGGGAGGGGGAGATACGCAGTATTTT.

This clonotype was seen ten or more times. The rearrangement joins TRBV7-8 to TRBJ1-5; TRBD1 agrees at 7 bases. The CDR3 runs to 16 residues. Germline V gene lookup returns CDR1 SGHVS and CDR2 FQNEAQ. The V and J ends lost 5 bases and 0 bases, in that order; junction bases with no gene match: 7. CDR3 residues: CASSPDRVPSNQPQHF. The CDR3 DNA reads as TGTGCCAGCAGCCCAGACAGGGTCCCTAGCAATCAGCCCCAGCATTTT.

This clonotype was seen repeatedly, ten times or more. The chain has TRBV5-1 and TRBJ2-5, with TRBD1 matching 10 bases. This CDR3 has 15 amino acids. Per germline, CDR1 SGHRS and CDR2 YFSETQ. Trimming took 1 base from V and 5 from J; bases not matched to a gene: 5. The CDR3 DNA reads TGCGCCAGCAGCTTGCGGACAGGGGGTTCTGAGACCCAGTACTTC. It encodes CASSLRTGGSETQYF.

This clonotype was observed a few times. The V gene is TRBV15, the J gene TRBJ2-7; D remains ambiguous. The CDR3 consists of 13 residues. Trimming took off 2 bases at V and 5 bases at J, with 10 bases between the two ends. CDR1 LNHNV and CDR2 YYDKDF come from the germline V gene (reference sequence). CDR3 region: CATSRSAADEQYF. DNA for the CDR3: TGTGCCACCAGCAGATCGGCGGCTGACGAGCAGTACTTC.

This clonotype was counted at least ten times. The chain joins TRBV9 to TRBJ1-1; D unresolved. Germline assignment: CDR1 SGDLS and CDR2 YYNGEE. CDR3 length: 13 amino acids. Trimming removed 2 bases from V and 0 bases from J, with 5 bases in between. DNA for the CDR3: TGTGCCAGCAGCGTGGAATTGAACACTGAAGCTTTCTTT. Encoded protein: CASSVELNTEAFF.

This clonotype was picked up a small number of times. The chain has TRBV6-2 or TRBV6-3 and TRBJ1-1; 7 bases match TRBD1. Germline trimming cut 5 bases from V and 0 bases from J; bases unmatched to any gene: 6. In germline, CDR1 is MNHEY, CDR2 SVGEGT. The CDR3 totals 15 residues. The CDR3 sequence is CASSPGQTMNTEAFF. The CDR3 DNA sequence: TGTGCCAGCAGTCCGGGACAGACCATGAACACTGAAGCTTTCTTT.